This is a list of T cell receptor beta chains from one sample in a study of blood T cells in healthy people across ages. MiXCR, applied by TCRdb to the 5' RACE reads, yields one record per CDR3 protein. The sample records approximately 810,000 distinct CDR3 sequences, roughly 40% being singletons. Sequences were obtained from blood. Every receptor here comes from a man aged 18 to 30 in good health. The CDR3 runs from the conserved cysteine through the conserved F or W. Size is omitted from some rows. Given values are once, few, many or a class for expanded clones.

.	TRBV20-1	TRBJ2-5	CSARDRDTQETQYF
few	TRBV5-1	TRBJ2-1	CASSFGSGGAGYEQFF
.	TRBV5-1	TRBJ2-1	CASSLEAGAGWNEQFF
.	TRBV12-3/TRBV12-4	TRBJ2-5	CASSSPRPPSAQYF
.	TRBV6-1	TRBJ2-5	CASSDGTYQETQYF
.	TRBV20-1	TRBJ1-2	CSARVLSAYYGYTF
.	TRBV4-2	.	CASSQVGSGGAFMFYKEQYF
few	TRBV12-3/TRBV12-4	TRBJ2-7	CASSSHRRGRPYEQYF
few	TRBV5-1	.	CASSLPGGGYEQYF
few	TRBV12-3/TRBV12-4	TRBJ2-6	CASSHISGANVLTF
.	TRBV4-1	TRBJ2-7	CASSQEIREPYNEQYF
few	TRBV24-1	TRBJ2-5	CATSDSGTTFYNEQYF
many	TRBV4-3	TRBJ2-7	CASSQDGGYEQYF
few	TRBV10-3	TRBJ2-1	CAISRDRTGVANEQFF
.	TRBV7-2	TRBJ1-2	CASSLSTGTYGYTF
.	TRBV20-1	TRBJ2-7	CSARENRYEQYF
.	TRBV21-1	TRBJ1-5	CASSTQVKNSNQPQHF
many	TRBV29-1	TRBJ2-1	CSVGVVGNEQFF
.	TRBV4-3	TRBJ2-3	CASSQEIDFSTDTQYF
.	TRBV12-3/TRBV12-4	TRBJ2-5	CASSLGLAGLQETQYF
.	TRBV12-3/TRBV12-4	TRBJ1-2	CASSRTSPGYTF
.	TRBV20-1	.	CSARNSPKTVRAKNIQYF
.	TRBV3-1	TRBJ2-6	CASSQAGLAEQISLTF
.	TRBV20-1	TRBJ1-6	CSARDSSNSYNSPLHF
.	TRBV7-8	TRBJ1-1	CASSPLRLLNTEAFF
.	TRBV5-1	TRBJ1-6	CASSFGLRGPASSYNSPLHF
.	TRBV29-1	TRBJ1-1	CSVGGDRGTEAFF
few	TRBV15	TRBJ2-5	CATSDDRDQETQYF
.	TRBV4-1	TRBJ2-3	CASSQLDIADTQYF
few	TRBV20-1	TRBJ1-6	CSARVGQFNSPLHF